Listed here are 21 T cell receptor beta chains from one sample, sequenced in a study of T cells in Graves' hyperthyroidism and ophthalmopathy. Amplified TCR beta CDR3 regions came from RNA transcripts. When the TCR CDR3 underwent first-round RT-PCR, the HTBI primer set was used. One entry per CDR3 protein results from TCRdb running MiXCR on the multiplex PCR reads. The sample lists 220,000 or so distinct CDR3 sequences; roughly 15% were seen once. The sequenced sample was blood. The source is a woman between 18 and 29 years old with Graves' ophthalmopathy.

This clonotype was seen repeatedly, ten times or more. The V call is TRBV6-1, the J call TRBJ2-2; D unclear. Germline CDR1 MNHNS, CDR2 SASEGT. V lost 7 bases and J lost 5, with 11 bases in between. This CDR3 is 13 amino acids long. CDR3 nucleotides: TGTGCCAGCAACCAGGACGAAACCGGGGAGCTGTTTTTT. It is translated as CASNQDETGELFF.

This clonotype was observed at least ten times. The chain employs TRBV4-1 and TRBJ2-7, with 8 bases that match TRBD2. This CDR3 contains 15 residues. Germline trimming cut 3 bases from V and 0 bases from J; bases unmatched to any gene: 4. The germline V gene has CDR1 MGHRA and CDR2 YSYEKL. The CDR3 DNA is TGCGCCAGCAGCCAGGCCGGGACTAGCTCCTACGAGCAGTACTTC. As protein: CASSQAGTSSYEQYF.

The CDR3 spells CASSSLGTGGLQPQHF. CDR3 coding DNA: TGTGCCAGCAGTTCTCTCGGGACAGGGGGTCTTCAGCCCCAGCATTTT. This chain links TRBV28 with TRBJ1-5, with TRBD1 identical over 11 bases. J was trimmed by 6 bases and V by 4 bases; bases with no gene match: 8. The CDR3 runs to 16 residues. Germline-derived CDR1 and CDR2 are MDHEN and SYDVKM.

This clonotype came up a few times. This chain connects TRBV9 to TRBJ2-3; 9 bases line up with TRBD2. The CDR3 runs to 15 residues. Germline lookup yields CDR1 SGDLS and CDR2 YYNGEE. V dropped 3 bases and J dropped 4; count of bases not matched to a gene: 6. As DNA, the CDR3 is TGTGCCAGCAGCGGATTAGCGGGAGTCCCAGATACGCAGTATTTT. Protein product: CASSGLAGVPDTQYF.

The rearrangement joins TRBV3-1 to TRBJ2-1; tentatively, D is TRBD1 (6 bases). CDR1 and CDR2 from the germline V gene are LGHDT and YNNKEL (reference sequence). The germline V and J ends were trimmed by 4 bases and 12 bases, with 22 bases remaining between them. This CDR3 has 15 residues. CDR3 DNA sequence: TGTGCCAGCAGCCCCTTTGTAGCACAGGGCAACAGGCAGTTCTTC. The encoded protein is CASSPFVAQGNRQFF.

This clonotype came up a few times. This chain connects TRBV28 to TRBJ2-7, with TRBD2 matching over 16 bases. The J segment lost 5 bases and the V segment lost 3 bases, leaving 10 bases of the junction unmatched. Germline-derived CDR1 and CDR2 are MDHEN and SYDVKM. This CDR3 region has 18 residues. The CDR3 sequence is CASSFFGRGTSGGDEQYF. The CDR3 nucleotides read TGTGCCAGCAGTTTTTTTGGACGGGGGACTAGCGGGGGGGACGAGCAGTACTTC.

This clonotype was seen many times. CDR3 nucleotide sequence: TGTGCCAGCAGTTTCGACGGACAGGCCGTGGGTGGCTACACCTTC. It specifies CASSFDGQAVGGYTF. V is TRBV6-1 and J is TRBJ1-2; 7 bases map to TRBD1. The V segment lost 5 bases and the J segment 7 bases; nucleotides outside the gene matches: 13. This CDR3 has 15 residues. Germline-derived CDR1 and CDR2 are MNHNS and SASEGT.

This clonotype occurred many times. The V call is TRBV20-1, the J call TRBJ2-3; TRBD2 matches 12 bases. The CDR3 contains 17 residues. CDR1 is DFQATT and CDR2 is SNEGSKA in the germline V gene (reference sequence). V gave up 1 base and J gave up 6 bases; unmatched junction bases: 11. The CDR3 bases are TGCAGTGCTAGAGGTGTCCTAGCGGGGGGGGTGCTTGATACGCAGTATTTT. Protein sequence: CSARGVLAGGVLDTQYF.

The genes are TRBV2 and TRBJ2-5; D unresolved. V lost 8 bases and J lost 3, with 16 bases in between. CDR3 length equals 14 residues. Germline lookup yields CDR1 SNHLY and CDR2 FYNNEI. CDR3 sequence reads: CASRTSEPKETQYF. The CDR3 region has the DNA TGTGCCAGCCGTACGTCGGAGCCCAAAGAGACCCAGTACTTC. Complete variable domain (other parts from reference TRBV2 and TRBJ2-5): EPEVTQTPSHQVTQMGQEVILRCVPISNHLYFYWYRQILGQKVEFLVSFYNNEISEKSEIFDDQFSVERPDGSNFTLKIRSTKLEDSAMYFCASRTSEPKETQYFGPGTRLLVL.

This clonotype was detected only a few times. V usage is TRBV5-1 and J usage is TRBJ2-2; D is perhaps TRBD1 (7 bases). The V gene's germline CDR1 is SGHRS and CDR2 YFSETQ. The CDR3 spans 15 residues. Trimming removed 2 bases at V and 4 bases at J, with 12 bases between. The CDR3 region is CASSFGQGGTGELFF. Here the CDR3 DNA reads TGCGCCAGCAGCTTTGGCCAGGGGGGCACCGGGGAGCTGTTTTTT.

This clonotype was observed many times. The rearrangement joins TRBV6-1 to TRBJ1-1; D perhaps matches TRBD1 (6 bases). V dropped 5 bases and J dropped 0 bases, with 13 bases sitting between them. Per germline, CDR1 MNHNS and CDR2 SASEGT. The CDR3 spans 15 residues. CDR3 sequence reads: CASSYKDSMNTEAFF. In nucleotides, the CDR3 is TGTGCCAGCAGTTACAAGGACAGCATGAACACTGAAGCTTTCTTT.

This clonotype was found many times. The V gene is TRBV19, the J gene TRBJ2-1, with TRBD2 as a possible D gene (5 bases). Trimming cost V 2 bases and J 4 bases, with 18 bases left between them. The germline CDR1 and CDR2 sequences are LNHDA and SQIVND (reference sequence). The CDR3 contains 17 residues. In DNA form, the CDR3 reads TGTGCCAGTAGTATAACCGGGATGGCGGGTCCTTACAATGAGCAGTTCTTC. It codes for CASSITGMAGPYNEQFF.

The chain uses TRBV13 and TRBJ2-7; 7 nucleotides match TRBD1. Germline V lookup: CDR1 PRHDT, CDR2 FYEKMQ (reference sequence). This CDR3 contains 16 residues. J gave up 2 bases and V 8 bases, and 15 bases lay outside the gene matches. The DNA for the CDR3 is TGTGCCAGCGGGTTGGGGGACCAAGACAGGGCCTACGAGCAGTACTTC. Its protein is CASGLGDQDRAYEQYF.

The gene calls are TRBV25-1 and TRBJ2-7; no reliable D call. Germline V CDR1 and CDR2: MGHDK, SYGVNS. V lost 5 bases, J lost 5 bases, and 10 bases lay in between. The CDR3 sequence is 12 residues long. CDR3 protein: CASSQHVHEQYF. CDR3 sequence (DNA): TGTGCCAGCAGTCAACATGTTCACGAGCAGTACTTC.

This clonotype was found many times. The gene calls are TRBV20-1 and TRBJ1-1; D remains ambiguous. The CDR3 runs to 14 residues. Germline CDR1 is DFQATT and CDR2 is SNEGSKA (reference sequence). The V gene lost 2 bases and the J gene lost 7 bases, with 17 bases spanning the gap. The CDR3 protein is CSARSTSGSLEAFF. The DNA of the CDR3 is TGCAGTGCTAGATCAACTAGCGGGTCTCTTGAAGCTTTCTTT.

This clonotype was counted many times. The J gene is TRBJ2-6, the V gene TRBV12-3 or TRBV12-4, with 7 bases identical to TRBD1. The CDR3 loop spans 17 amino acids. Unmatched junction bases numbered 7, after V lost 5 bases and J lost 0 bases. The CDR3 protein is CASSPLGTVSGANVLTF. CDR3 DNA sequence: TGTGCCAGCAGTCCGCTGGGGACAGTCTCTGGGGCCAACGTCCTGACTTTC.

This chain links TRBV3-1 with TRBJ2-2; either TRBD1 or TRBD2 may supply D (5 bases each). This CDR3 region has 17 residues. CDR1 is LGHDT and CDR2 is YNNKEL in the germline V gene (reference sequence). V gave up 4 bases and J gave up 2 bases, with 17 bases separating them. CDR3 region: CASSPLPSGQNTGELFF. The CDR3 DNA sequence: TGTGCCAGCAGCCCTTTACCTTCGGGGCAAAACACCGGGGAGCTGTTTTTT.

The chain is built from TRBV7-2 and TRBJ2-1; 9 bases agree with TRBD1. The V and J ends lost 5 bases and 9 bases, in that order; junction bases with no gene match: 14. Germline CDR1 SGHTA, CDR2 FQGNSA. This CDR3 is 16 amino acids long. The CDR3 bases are TGTGCCAGCAGCCCATCCGGGACAGGGAAATATGGTGAGCAGTTCTTC. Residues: CASSPSGTGKYGEQFF.

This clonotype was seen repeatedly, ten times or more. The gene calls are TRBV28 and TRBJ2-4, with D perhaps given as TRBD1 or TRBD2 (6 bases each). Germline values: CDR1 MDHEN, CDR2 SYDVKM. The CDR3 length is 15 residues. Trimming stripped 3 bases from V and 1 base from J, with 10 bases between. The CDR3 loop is CASSFSGAAKNIQYF. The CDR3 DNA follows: TGTGCCAGCAGTTTTTCGGGGGCGGCCAAAAACATTCAGTACTTC.

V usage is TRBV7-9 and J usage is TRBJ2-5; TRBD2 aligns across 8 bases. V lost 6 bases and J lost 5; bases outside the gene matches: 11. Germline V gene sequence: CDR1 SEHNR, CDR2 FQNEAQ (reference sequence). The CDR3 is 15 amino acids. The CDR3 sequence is CASSYGSGGGETQYF. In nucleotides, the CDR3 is TGTGCCAGCAGTTACGGAAGCGGGGGCGGTGAGACCCAGTACTTC.

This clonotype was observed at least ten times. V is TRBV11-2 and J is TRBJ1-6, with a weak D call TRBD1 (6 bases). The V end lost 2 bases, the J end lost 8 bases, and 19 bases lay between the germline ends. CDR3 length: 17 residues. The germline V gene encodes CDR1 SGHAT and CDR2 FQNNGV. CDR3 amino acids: CASSLRPREAGDSPLHF. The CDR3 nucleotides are TGTGCCAGCAGCTTACGCCCCAGGGAGGCAGGGGATTCACCCCTCCACTTT.